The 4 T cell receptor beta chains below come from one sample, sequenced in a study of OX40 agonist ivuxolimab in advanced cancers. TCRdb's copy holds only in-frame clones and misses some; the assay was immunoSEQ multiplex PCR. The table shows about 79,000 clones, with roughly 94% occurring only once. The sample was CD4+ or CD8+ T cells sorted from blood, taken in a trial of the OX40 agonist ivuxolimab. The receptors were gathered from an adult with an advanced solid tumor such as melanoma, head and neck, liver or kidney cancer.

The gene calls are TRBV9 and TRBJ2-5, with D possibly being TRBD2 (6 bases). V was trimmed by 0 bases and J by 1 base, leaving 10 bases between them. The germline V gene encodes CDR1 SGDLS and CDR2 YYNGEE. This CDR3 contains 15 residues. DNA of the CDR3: TGTGCCAGCAGCGTAGGACGGACTACCCAAGAGACCCAGTACTTC. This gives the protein CASSVGRTTQETQYF.

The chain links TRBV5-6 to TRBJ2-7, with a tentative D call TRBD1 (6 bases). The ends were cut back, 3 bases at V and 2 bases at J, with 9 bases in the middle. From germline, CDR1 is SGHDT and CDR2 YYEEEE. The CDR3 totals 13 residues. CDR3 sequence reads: CASSSGQTYEQYF. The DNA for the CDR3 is TGTGCCAGCAGCTCGGGACAAACCTACGAGCAGTACTTC.

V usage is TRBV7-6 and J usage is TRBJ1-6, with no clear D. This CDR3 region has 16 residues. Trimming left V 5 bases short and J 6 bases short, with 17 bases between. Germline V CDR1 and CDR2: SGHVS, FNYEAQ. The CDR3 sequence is CASSGPGRALNSPLHF. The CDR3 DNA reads TGTGCCAGCAGCGGCCCTGGTAGGGCCCTTAATTCACCCCTCCACTTT.

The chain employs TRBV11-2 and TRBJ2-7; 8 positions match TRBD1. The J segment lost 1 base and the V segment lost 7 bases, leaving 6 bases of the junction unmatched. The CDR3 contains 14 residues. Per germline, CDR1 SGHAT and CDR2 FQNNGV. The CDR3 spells CASTLGQGSYEQYF. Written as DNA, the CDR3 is TGTGCCAGCACCCTAGGACAGGGTTCCTACGAGCAGTACTTC.